Each of the 22 T cell receptor beta chains below was sequenced from the same sample in a study of T cell responses to AZD1222 COVID-19 vaccine. The data were produced by immunoSEQ multiplex PCR, yet TCRdb's version contains in-frame clones alone and is incomplete. The repertoire holds roughly 150,000 clones, with under 95% as singletons. The source material was peripheral blood, sampled on day 0 of AZD1222 vaccination. All receptors come from an adult in good health.

The V and J genes are TRBV10-3 and TRBJ2-1; no firm D call. The germline V and J ends were trimmed by 6 bases and 7 bases, with 19 bases remaining between them. Germline assignment: CDR1 ENHRY and CDR2 SYGVKD. The CDR3 extends over 15 amino acids. Here the CDR3 DNA reads TGTGCCATCAGGGTGGACGGATCGGCTAGGAATGAGCAGTTCTTC. Translation: CAIRVDGSARNEQFF.

This rearrangement joins TRBV7-9 to TRBJ2-1, with 10 bases fitting TRBD2. Germline V CDR1 and CDR2: SEHNR, FQNEAQ (reference sequence). The ends lost 6 bases at V and 4 bases at J; junction bases unmatched: 3. The CDR3 runs 14 residues. CDR3 coding DNA: TGTGCCAGCAGGCTAGCGGGAGAATACAATGAGCAGTTCTTC. Residues: CASRLAGEYNEQFF.

The chain links TRBV3-1 (or the pseudogene TRBV3-2) to TRBJ1-2; unclear D gene. The V gene's germline CDR1 is LGHDT and CDR2 YNNKEL (reference sequence). This CDR3 spans 15 amino acids. V was pared by 4 bases and J by 0 bases, with 12 bases between. CDR3 amino acids: CASSLDPLTNYGYTF. Written as DNA, the CDR3 is TGTGCCAGCAGCCTCGATCCCCTTACTAACTATGGCTACACCTTC.

Only a few counts were recorded for this clone. The V call is TRBV19, the J call TRBJ2-7; D is undetermined. Trimming took 2 bases from V and 1 from J, leaving 15 bases between them. CDR1 and CDR2 from the germline V gene are LNHDA and SQIVND (reference sequence). The CDR3 consists of 16 residues. The CDR3 DNA reads TGTGCCAGTAGTATATCGACTGTACGCAGATCCTACGAGCAGTACTTC. Residues: CASSISTVRRSYEQYF.

This chain links TRBV21-1 with TRBJ2-3; TRBD2 was called by the table and not checked on the DNA. TRBV21-1 is reported as a pseudogene. The CDR3 is 14 amino acids. This CDR3 reads CARGGFWGTDTQYF. As DNA, the CDR3 is TGTGCCCGGGGGGGCTTCTGGGGCACAGATACGCAGTATTTT.

The chain uses TRBV14 and TRBJ2-2, with D perhaps given as TRBD1 or TRBD2 (5 bases each). The germline V gene encodes CDR1 SGHDN and CDR2 FVKESK. This CDR3 is 20 amino acids long. V was cut by 4 bases and J by 1 base, with 25 bases left in between. CDR3 in amino acids: CASSPRAVREVGRNTGELFF. In nucleotides, the CDR3 is TGTGCCAGCAGCCCGCGAGCGGTCAGGGAAGTAGGGAGGAACACCGGGGAGCTGTTTTTT.

J is TRBJ1-5 and V is TRBV7-9; no clear D gene. Trimming removed 2 bases at V and 0 bases at J, with 8 bases between. Germline V lookup: CDR1 SEHNR, CDR2 FQNEAQ (reference sequence). This CDR3 spans 15 amino acids. CDR3 nucleotide sequence: TGTGCCAGCAGCTTAACGGCGGATAGCAATCAGCCCCAGCATTTT. It encodes CASSLTADSNQPQHF.

The genes are TRBV19 and TRBJ1-2; TRBD1 is a possible D gene (6 bases). Trimming stripped 8 bases from V and 4 bases from J, with 26 bases between. The CDR3 sequence is 17 residues long. The V gene's germline CDR1 is LNHDA and CDR2 SQIVND (reference sequence). CDR3 nucleotides: TGTGCCAGTTGGACCGGGATTCGGGCAGGGGTTAGCTATGGCTACACCTTC. Its translation is CASWTGIRAGVSYGYTF.

The chain combines TRBV6-2 or TRBV6-3 with TRBJ1-1; D remains ambiguous. Germline V lookup: CDR1 MNHEY, CDR2 SVGEGT. Deletions cut 4 bases from V and 0 bases from J, with 12 bases between. The length of the CDR3 is 15 residues. CDR3 DNA: TGTGCCAGCAGTTTAGTTCCACAGTTGAACACTGAAGCTTTCTTT. Protein product: CASSLVPQLNTEAFF.

The V and J genes are TRBV28 and TRBJ1-1; no firm D call. The CDR3 runs 15 residues. Germline-derived CDR1 and CDR2 are MDHEN and SYDVKM. V dropped 4 bases and J dropped 2 bases, with 14 bases sitting between them. The CDR3 bases are TGTGCCAGCAGTTACCCACATACAGTTAACACTGAAGCTTTCTTT. Amino acid sequence: CASSYPHTVNTEAFF.

This rearrangement joins TRBV10-1 to TRBJ2-7; 10 nucleotides align to TRBD1. Germline CDR1 reads WNHNN; CDR2 reads SYGVQD (reference sequence). V shed 3 bases, J shed 2 bases, and the junction held 1 base outside the gene matches. This CDR3 has 14 amino acids. CDR3 bases: TGCGCCAGCAGTGACGGGACAGGGGCCTACGAGCAGTACTTC. Translated, it gives CASSDGTGAYEQYF.

The chain is built from TRBV7-8 and TRBJ2-7, with D possibly matching TRBD1 (5 bases). This CDR3 has 17 amino acids. With 1 base removed from V and 7 bases from J, the gap between germline ends came to 23 bases. The germline V gene encodes CDR1 SGHVS and CDR2 FQNEAQ. The CDR3 nucleotides read TGTGCCAGCAGCTTAGGCCCTCGACAGTCAAATCCTTGGGAGCAGTACTTC. Its translation: CASSLGPRQSNPWEQYF.

The gene calls are TRBV11-2 and TRBJ2-7, with a possible D match to TRBD1 (5 bases). The CDR3 is 14 residues long. The V gene's germline CDR1 is SGHAT and CDR2 FQNNGV. V lost 5 bases and J lost 0, with 11 bases in between. The CDR3 nucleotides are TGTGCCAGCAGCCGCCCAGGGTCCTCCTACGAGCAGTACTTC. Encoded protein: CASSRPGSSYEQYF. Looking up the rest from reference TRBV11-2 and TRBJ2-7 gives the full variable domain: EAGVAQSPRYKIIEKRQSVAFWCNPISGHATLYWYQQILGQGPKLLIQFQNNGVVDDSQLPKDRFSAERLKGVDSTLKIQPAKLEDSAVYLCASSRPGSSYEQYFGPGTRLTVT.

V is TRBV28 and J is TRBJ1-5; no definite D call. Trimming took off 3 bases at V and 0 bases at J, with 15 bases between the two ends. The CDR3 totals 17 residues. CDR1 and CDR2 from the germline V gene are MDHEN and SYDVKM. The CDR3 is CASSFVRPTYSNQPQHF. CDR3 in DNA: TGTGCCAGCAGTTTCGTCAGACCGACTTATAGCAATCAGCCCCAGCATTTT.

The chain joins TRBV6-5 to TRBJ1-6; D is undetermined. The V end was cut by 6 bases, the J end by 6 bases, with 12 bases between. Germline-derived CDR1 and CDR2 are MNHEY and SVGAGI. The CDR3 is made up of 14 amino acids. CDR3 amino acids: CASSARDLNSPLHF. As DNA, the CDR3 is TGTGCCAGCAGCGCGCGGGATCTTAATTCACCCCTCCACTTT.

The chain combines TRBV27 with TRBJ2-7, with D possibly TRBD2 on 6 matching bases. Germline-derived CDR1 and CDR2 are MNHEY and SMNVEV (reference sequence). The CDR3 contains 19 residues. V shed 2 bases and J shed 4 bases, with 27 bases lying between them. The CDR3 coding sequence is TGTGCCAGCAGTTTAAAGGCCTCGCTAGCGCCGGTTCCCGGTTACGAGCAGTACTTC. This translates into CASSLKASLAPVPGYEQYF.

J is TRBJ1-2 and V is TRBV5-6, with D tentatively TRBD1 (5 bases). The CDR3 has 14 residues. The germline gives CDR1 SGHDT, CDR2 YYEEEE. V dropped 0 bases and J dropped 7 bases, with 13 bases sitting between them. In nucleotides, the CDR3 is TGTGCCAGCAGCTTGGAACAGGATAAAGTTGGCTACACCTTC. This translates into CASSLEQDKVGYTF.

V gene TRBV15 combines with J gene TRBJ1-5; D gene uncertain. CDR1 is LNHNV and CDR2 is YYDKDF in the germline V gene (reference sequence). V shed 4 bases and J shed 6 bases, with 10 bases lying between them. The CDR3 has 13 residues. For the CDR3, the DNA is TGTGCCACCAGCATTGTAAAGGGTCAGCCCCAGCATTTT. The encoded protein is CATSIVKGQPQHF.

J is TRBJ2-3 and V is TRBV7-2; D is possibly TRBD2 (6 bases). This CDR3 comprises 16 residues. Trimming took off 2 bases at V and 2 bases at J, with 14 bases between the two ends. Germline V gene data show CDR1 as SGHTA and CDR2 as FQGNSA. Here the CDR3 reads CASSLTGVGFTDTQYF. Here the CDR3 DNA reads TGTGCCAGCAGCTTAACGGGAGTTGGGTTCACAGATACGCAGTATTTT.

As to this clone: The same CDR3 is also encoded by other DNA sequences in this sample. The V gene is TRBV19, the J gene TRBJ1-1; weak D call: TRBD1 (6 bases). Germline V lookup: CDR1 LNHDA, CDR2 SQIVND (reference sequence). V dropped 2 bases and J dropped 8 bases, with 12 bases sitting between them. The CDR3 sequence is 13 residues long. DNA for the CDR3: TGTGCCAGTAGTATATCCAGGGGCACGGAAGCTTTCTTT. Its protein product is CASSISRGTEAFF.

This rearrangement joins TRBV7-3 to TRBJ2-6, with D possibly TRBD1 on 6 matching bases. This CDR3 region has 16 residues. The germline V gene has CDR1 SGHTA and CDR2 FQGTGA. The germline V and J ends were trimmed by 10 bases and 4 bases, with 20 bases remaining between them. The CDR3 nucleotides read TGTGCCAACTCAGGGGATTCTTTGTCAGGGGCCAACGTCCTGACTTTC. Its translation: CANSGDSLSGANVLTF. The whole variable domain, filled in from reference TRBV7-3 and TRBJ2-6, reads GAGVSQTPSNKVTEKGKYVELRCDPISGHTALYWYRQSLGQGPEFLIYFQGTGAADDSGLPNDRFFAVRPEGSVSTLKIQRTERGDSAVYLCANSGDSLSGANVLTFGAGSRLTVL.

The chain recombines TRBV10-3 with TRBJ2-5, with a weak D call TRBD1 (5 bases). This CDR3 is built from 12 residues. Trimming shortened V by 10 bases and J by 6 bases, and 15 bases separated the two germline ends. CDR1 is ENHRY, CDR2 SYGVKD, per germline. This CDR3 is CATGGADQTQYF. CDR3 DNA: TGTGCCACCGGTGGGGCCGATCAGACCCAGTACTTC.